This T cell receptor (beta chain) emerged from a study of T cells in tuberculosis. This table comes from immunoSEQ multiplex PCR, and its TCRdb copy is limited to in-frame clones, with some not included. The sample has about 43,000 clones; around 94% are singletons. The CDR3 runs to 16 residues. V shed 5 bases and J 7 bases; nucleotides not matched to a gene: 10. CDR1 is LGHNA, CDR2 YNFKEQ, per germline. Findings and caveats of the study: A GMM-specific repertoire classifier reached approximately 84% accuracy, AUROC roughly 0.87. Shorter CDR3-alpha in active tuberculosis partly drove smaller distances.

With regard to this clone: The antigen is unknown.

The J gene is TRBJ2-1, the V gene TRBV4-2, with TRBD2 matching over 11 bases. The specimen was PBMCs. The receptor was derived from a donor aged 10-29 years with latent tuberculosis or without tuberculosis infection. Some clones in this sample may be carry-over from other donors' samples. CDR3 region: CASSRIAGGVINEQFF. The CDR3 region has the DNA TGTGCCAGCAGCAGGATAGCGGGAGGGGTGATAAATGAGCAGTTCTTC.